The following is a TCR beta chain sequence with its context. A much larger clone lies one base from this, so it may be a read error. Researchers made TCR beta libraries by using iRepertoire HTBI primers and running Arm-PCR on CDR3 regions. Each CDR3 protein gets one entry after TCRdb re-called the multiplex PCR reads with MiXCR. The sample yields a few hundred thousand distinct CDR3 sequences, about a quarter seen once. As for time point: persistent/refractory GD, antithyroid drugs over 5 years with positive TRAb. PBMC RNA served as the TCR library source. Germline V lookup: CDR1 MNHEY, CDR2 SVGEGT. The CDR3 spans 15 residues. This sample stems from a study of regulatory T cells in long-lasting Graves disease. Study overall: Persistent Graves' disease denoted over 5 years of antithyroid drugs plus positive TSH receptor antibodies.

The sequence was obtained from a female donor with Graves disease. The sample consisted of peripheral blood mononuclear cells (PBMCs), taken when the disease was refractory, from a patient treated with antithyroid drugs. The rearrangement uses TRBV6-2 or TRBV6-3 and TRBJ1-2; TRBD1 is a possible D gene (5 bases). The CDR3 DNA is TGTGCCAGCAGTTACTCGGGGCGTCTTGGCCATGGCCACACCTTC. This sequence encodes CASSYSGRLGHGHTF.